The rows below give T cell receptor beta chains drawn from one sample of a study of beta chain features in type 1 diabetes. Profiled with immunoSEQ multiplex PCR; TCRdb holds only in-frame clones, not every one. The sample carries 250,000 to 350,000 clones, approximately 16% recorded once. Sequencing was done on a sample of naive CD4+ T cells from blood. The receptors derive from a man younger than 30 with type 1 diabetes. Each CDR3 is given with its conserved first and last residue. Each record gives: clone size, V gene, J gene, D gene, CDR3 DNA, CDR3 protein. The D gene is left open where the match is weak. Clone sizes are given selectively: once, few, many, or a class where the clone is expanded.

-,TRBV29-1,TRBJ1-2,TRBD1,TGCAGCGTTGACCGGACAGGGGAAACGAGAAGGGGCTACACCTTC,CSVDRTGETRRGYTF
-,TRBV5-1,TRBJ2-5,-,TGCGCCAGCAGCTTGGGGACTAAAGAGACCCAGTACTTC,CASSLGTKETQYF
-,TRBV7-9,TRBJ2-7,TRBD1,TGTGCCAGCAGCTCGAAGGGGGGACAGGGGTACGAGCAGTACTTC,CASSSKGGQGYEQYF
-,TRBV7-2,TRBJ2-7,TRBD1,TGTGCCAGCAGCTCGGCGACAGGGCCGTCCTACGAGCAGTACTTC,CASSSATGPSYEQYF
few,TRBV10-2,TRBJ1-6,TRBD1,TGCGCCAGCACGGACAGGGGGCATAATTCACCCCTCCACTTT,CASTDRGHNSPLHF
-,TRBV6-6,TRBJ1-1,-,TGTGCCAGCAGCCCTCATGGCACAAACACTGAAGCTTTCTTT,CASSPHGTNTEAFF
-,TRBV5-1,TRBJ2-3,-,TGCGCCAGCAGCTTGGGGCCGGGTGATACGCAGTATTTT,CASSLGPGDTQYF
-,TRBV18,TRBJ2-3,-,TGTGCCAGCTCACCAGAGTTTGCGGGGACGCAGTATTTT,CASSPEFAGTQYF
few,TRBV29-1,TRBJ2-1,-,TGCAGCGTCCCGGGAACTACCTACAATGAGCAGTTCTTC,CSVPGTTYNEQFF
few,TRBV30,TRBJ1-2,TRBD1,TGTGCCGGTCAGACAGGGGACAACTATGGCTACACCTTC,CAGQTGDNYGYTF
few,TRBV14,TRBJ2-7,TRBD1,TGTGCCAGCAGCCAAGACATGGGCAGGGGGAAGTACGAGCAGTACTTC,CASSQDMGRGKYEQYF
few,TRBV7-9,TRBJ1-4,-,TGTGCCAGCAGCTTAGTGGGCGCAACTAATGAAAAACTGTTTTTT,CASSLVGATNEKLFF
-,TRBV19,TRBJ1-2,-,TGTGCCAGTAGTAGCAGCCTCCTCAGGTTTGGCTACACCTTC,CASSSSLLRFGYTF
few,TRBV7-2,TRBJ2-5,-,TGTGCCAGCAGCCCCGCTAGCACCAAGCAGACCCAGTACTTC,CASSPASTKQTQYF
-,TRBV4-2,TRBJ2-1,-,TGTGCCAGCAGCCAAGAACGGGGGAATTACAATGAGCAGTTCTTC,CASSQERGNYNEQFF
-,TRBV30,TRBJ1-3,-,TGTGCCTGGGGGCCAGAAGGAAACACCATATATTTT,CAWGPEGNTIYF
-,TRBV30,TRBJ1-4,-,TGTGCCTGGTCGGGGAATGAAAAACTGTTTTTT,CAWSGNEKLFF
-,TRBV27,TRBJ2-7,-,TGTGCCAGCAGTTTGGGCAGAAACTACGAGCAGTACTTC,CASSLGRNYEQYF
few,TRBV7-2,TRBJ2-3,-,TGTGCCAGCAGCTTAGCCCAGGGCACGCCGAAGTATTTT,CASSLAQGTPKYF
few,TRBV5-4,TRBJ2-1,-,TGTGCCAGCAGCTTGCGTGATCCGGGACTTAGGCTCAACTACAATGAGCAGTTCTTC,CASSLRDPGLRLNYNEQFF
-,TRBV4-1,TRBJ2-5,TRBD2,TGCGCCAGCAGCCAAGAATCTTGGACTAGCGGGGGGGCCGTATCAGAGACCCAGTACTTC,CASSQESWTSGGAVSETQYF
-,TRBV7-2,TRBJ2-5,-,TGTGCCAGCAGCTTCGGGTCCAGCCGGAAGCTGGAGACCCAGTACTTC,CASSFGSSRKLETQYF
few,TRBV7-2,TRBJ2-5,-,TGTGCCAGCAGCCAACTCACCCTAGGAGGTGGCTGGAACTTC,CASSQLTLGGGWNF
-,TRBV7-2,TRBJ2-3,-,TGTGCCAGCAGCTTGGATAGCGCCGAGCGGGATACGCAGTATTTT,CASSLDSAERDTQYF
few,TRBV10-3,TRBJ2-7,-,TGTGCCATCAGTGAGTCTTTGGGCGCCAGCTCCTACGAGCAGTACTTC,CAISESLGASSYEQYF
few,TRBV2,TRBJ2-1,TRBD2,TGTGCCAGCAGTGTACTAGCGGGGGACTTCAATGAGCAGTTCTTC,CASSVLAGDFNEQFF
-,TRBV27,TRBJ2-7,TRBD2,TGTGCCAGCAGTTTAGGGACCACTAGCGGCCCCTACGAGCAGTACTTC,CASSLGTTSGPYEQYF
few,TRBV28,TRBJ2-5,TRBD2,TGTGCCAGCAGTTCGCGACTAGCGGGAGGGGTCGAGAAAGAGACCCAGTACTTC,CASSSRLAGGVEKETQYF
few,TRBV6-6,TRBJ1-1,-,TGTGCCAGCAGTTACAGGGGCTCCACTGAAGCTTTCTTT,CASSYRGSTEAFF
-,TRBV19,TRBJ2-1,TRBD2,TGTGCCAGTAGTAACGCCGGGACTAGCGGGAGACATGAGCAGTTCTTC,CASSNAGTSGRHEQFF
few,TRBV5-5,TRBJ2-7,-,TGTGCCAGCAGCCAGCAGACAGAAGCCTACGAGCAGTACTTC,CASSQQTEAYEQYF
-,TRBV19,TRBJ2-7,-,TGTGCCAGTAGTATACAGACAGACTCCTACGAGCAGTACTTC,CASSIQTDSYEQYF
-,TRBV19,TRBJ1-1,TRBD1,TGTGCCAGTAGTATACAGACAGGGGACGAAGCTTTCTTT,CASSIQTGDEAFF
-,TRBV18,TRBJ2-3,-,TGTGCCAGCTCACCTTATCCGGGAGCCCCTGCTAGCACAGATACGCAGTATTTT,CASSPYPGAPASTDTQYF
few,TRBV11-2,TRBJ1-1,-,TGTGCCAGCAGCTGGGCCAAGAACACTGAAGCTTTCTTT,CASSWAKNTEAFF
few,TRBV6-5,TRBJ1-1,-,TGTGCCAGCAGTTACGGAGGGACGAACACTGAAGCTTTCTTT,CASSYGGTNTEAFF
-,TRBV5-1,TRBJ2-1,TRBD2,TGCGCCAGCAGCCTGGGGGTAGCGGGAGGGCCGGCGAGATACAATGAGCAGTTCTTC,CASSLGVAGGPARYNEQFF
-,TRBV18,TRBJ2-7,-,TGTGCCAGCTCACCACCAGGCAGGGCCGGGTACGAGCAGTACTTC,CASSPPGRAGYEQYF
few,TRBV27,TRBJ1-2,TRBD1,TGTGCCAGCAGTAGGGGGCTGGGTGGCTATGGCTACACCTTC,CASSRGLGGYGYTF
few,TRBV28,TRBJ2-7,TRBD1,TGTGCCAGCAGGCGACAGGGGGCGACCTACGAGCAGTACTTC,CASRRQGATYEQYF
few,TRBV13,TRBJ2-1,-,TGTGCCAGCAGCTCAGGGGAGGGGCGGAGCAGATACAATGAGCAGTTCTTC,CASSSGEGRSRYNEQFF
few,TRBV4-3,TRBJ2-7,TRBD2,TGCGCCAGCAGCCAAGGGGTAGCGGGGGGGCCCTACGAGCAGTACTTC,CASSQGVAGGPYEQYF
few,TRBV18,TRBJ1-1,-,TGTGCCAGCTCACCGTTGGGCCCGGAGAACACTGAAGCTTTCTTT,CASSPLGPENTEAFF
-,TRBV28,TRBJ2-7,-,TGTGCCAGCAGTTTTGAGGAACAGGCGCAGTACTTC,CASSFEEQAQYF
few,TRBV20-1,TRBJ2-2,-,TGCAGTGCTAGTTTCGGCGGGGAGCTGTTTTTT,CSASFGGELFF
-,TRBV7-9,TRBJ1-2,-,TGTGCCAGCAGCTTAGTCGACGGGGGCTACACCTTC,CASSLVDGGYTF
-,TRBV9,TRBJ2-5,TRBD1,TGTGCCAGCAGCGCGCCGGGACAGGGAGGGACCCAGTACTTC,CASSAPGQGGTQYF
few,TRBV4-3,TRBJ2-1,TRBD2,TGCGCCAGCAGCCAAGATCTAGCGGGGGGCGTCTACAATGAGCAGTTCTTC,CASSQDLAGGVYNEQFF
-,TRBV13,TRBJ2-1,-,TGTGCCAGCAGCAGCAGGGGGGTCTCCTACAATGAGCAGTTCTTC,CASSSRGVSYNEQFF
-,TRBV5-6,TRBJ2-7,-,TGTGCCAGCAGCCCCCCGACGGGGACCGGGAGCTCCTACGAGCAGTACTTC,CASSPPTGTGSSYEQYF